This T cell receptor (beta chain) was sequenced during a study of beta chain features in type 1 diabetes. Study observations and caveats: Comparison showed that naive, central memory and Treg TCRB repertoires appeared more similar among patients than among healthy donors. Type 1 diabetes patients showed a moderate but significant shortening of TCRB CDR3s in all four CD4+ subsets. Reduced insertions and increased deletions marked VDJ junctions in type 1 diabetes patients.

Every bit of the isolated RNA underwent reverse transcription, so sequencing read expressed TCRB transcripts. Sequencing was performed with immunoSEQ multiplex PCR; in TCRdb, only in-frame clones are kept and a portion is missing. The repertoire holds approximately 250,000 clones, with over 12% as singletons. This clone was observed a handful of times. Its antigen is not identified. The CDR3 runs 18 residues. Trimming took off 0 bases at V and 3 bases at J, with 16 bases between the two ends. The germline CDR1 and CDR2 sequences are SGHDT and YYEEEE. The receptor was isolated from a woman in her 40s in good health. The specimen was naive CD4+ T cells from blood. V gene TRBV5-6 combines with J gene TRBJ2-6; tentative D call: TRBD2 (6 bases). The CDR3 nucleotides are TGTGCCAGCAGCTTGGTAAGATCGGGAGTCGGTGGGGCCAACGTCCTGACTTTC. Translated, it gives CASSLVRSGVGGANVLTF.